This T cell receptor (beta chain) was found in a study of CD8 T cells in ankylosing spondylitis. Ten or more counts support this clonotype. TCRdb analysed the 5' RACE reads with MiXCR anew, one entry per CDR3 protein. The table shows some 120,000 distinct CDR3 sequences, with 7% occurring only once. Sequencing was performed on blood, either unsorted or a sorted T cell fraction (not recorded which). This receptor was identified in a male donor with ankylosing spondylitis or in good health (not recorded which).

CDR3 bases: TGTGCCAGCAGCCTGGACTGGAACACTGAAGCTTTCTTT. Its translation is CASSLDWNTEAFF. The genes are TRBV14 and TRBJ1-1; no firm D call. CDR3 length: 13 amino acids. Germline CDR1 and CDR2: SGHDN and FVKESK. Trimming left V 4 bases short and J 1 base short, with 7 bases between.